A selection of T cell receptor beta chains follows, all from one sample in a study of blood T cell repertoires in COVID-19. TCRdb's table, derived via immunoSEQ multiplex PCR, lists solely in-frame clones and lacks some. Of over 200,000 clones in the sample, about 90% were seen once. The sample comprised peripheral blood. The receptors originated from a man aged 40-49 years with active or convalescent COVID-19. Both conserved end residues are part of each CDR3. The order of the fields is V gene, D gene, clone size, J gene, CDR3 DNA, CDR3 protein. A D gene is named only where the DNA matches it firmly. Part of the rows lack a size; the others show once, few, many or a class for expanded clones.

>TRBV5-5|TRBD2|.|TRBJ2-1
TGTGCCAGCAGCAAGGCGGGAGTTGAGCAGTTCTTC
CASSKAGVEQFF
>TRBV3-1/TRBV3-2|TRBD1|.|TRBJ2-7
TGTGCCAGCAGCCTGGGACAGGGCGAATCGAGTGAGCAGTACTTC
CASSLGQGESSEQYF
>TRBV27|TRBD1|.|TRBJ1-4
TGTGCCAGCAGTTCGCTCGGGACAGGGGATGAAAAACTGTTTTTT
CASSSLGTGDEKLFF
>TRBV5-1|.|.|TRBJ2-5
TGCGCCAGCAGCCCGGGGGTCGGACGGGAGACCCAGTACTTC
CASSPGVGRETQYF
>TRBV15|TRBD2|many|TRBJ2-7
TGTGCCACCAGCAGACTAAGACTAGCGCGCGACTACGAGCAGTACTTC
CATSRLRLARDYEQYF
>TRBV18|TRBD1|.|TRBJ1-2
TGTGCCAGCTCACCTCGGACAGGGGCGGACTATGGCTACACCTTC
CASSPRTGADYGYTF
>TRBV5-1|.|.|TRBJ2-7
TGCGCCAGCAGCTTGTCTGCAGGCTCCTCCTACGAGCAGTACTTC
CASSLSAGSSYEQYF
>TRBV21-1|.|.|TRBJ2-7
.
CASSKFGNGTPEQYF
>TRBV18|.|.|TRBJ2-7
TGTGCCAGCCGCCTCTCAGGTGGGCCGTCCGAGCAGTACTTC
CASRLSGGPSEQYF
>TRBV2|TRBD2|.|TRBJ2-3
TGTGCCAGCCCCACTCTAAAGCGGGAGGACGTCACAGATACGCAGTATTTT
CASPTLKREDVTDTQYF
>TRBV4-1|.|.|TRBJ2-2
TGCGCCAGCAGCCCCACTCAGGTGGGCGGGGAGCTGTTTTTT
CASSPTQVGGELFF
>TRBV6-5|.|.|TRBJ1-3
TGTGCCAGCAGTCCAGGGGATGAGGGAAACACCATATATTTT
CASSPGDEGNTIYF
>TRBV27|.|.|TRBJ2-1
TGTGCCAGCAGTATCCAGGGGAAATACAATGAGCAGTTCTTC
CASSIQGKYNEQFF
>TRBV6-5|.|.|TRBJ1-1
TGTGCCACGAAAGAACAACCTAACACTGAAGCTTTCTTT
CATKEQPNTEAFF
>TRBV11-2|TRBD1|few|TRBJ1-1
TGTGCCAGCACCTCCCAGAGGACAGGGCCCGAAGCTTTCTTT
CASTSQRTGPEAFF
>TRBV12-3/TRBV12-4|TRBD1|.|TRBJ1-1
TGTGCCAGCAGTCCCGGGACAGGGTCTGAAGCTTTCTTT
CASSPGTGSEAFF
>TRBV19|TRBD1|.|TRBJ1-4
TGTGCCAGTAGTAGACAGGGGGGTTTTGCTAATGAAAAACTGTTTTTT
CASSRQGGFANEKLFF
>TRBV19|.|once|TRBJ2-2
TGTGCCAGTAGTGTGGCAAGCGGGGAGCTGTTTTTT
CASSVASGELFF
>TRBV5-1|.|.|TRBJ2-7
TGCGCCAGCAGCGGACTTAGCTCCTACGAGCAGTACTTC
CASSGLSSYEQYF
>TRBV28|TRBD1|.|TRBJ1-2
TGTGCCAGCAGTCCACCAAGCTGGCAGGGGGGCTTCTATGGCTACACCTTC
CASSPPSWQGGFYGYTF
>TRBV28|.|.|TRBJ1-2
TGTGCCAGCAGTCCGGACATAAGCTTCTATGGCTACACCTTC
CASSPDISFYGYTF
>TRBV7-8|.|.|TRBJ2-1
TGTGCCAGCAGCGCGTCGGGGGTTGGAATCTTC
CASSASGVGIF
>TRBV12-5|TRBD1|.|TRBJ2-2
TGTGCTAGTGGTTTGATCCTTGACAGGGTAAACACCGGGGAGCTGTTTTTT
CASGLILDRVNTGELFF
>TRBV28|TRBD1|.|TRBJ1-4
TGTGCCAGCAGCCGAGCTGACAGGGGGCTTCATGAAAAACTGTTTTTT
CASSRADRGLHEKLFF
>TRBV7-2|TRBD2|.|TRBJ2-5
TGTGCCAGCAGCTTAGCCGGGACTAGCGAAGAGACCCAGTACTTC
CASSLAGTSEETQYF
>TRBV15|.|.|TRBJ1-5
TGTGCCACCAGCGGACAGCCCAATCAGCCCCAGCATTTT
CATSGQPNQPQHF
>TRBV3-1/TRBV3-2|.|once|TRBJ1-3
TGTGCCAGCAGCCAGGCCTCTGGAAACACCATATATTTT
CASSQASGNTIYF
>TRBV7-9|.|few|TRBJ2-1
TGTGCCAGCAGCCCCAGAGGGTACAATGAGCAGTTCTTC
CASSPRGYNEQFF
>TRBV29-1|.|.|TRBJ1-4
TGCAGCGCTTACACCCCAGGGACAACTAATGAAAAACTGTTTTTT
CSAYTPGTTNEKLFF
>TRBV9|.|.|TRBJ2-3
TGTGCCAGCAGCGCTGACACTAGCACAGATACGCAGTATTTT
CASSADTSTDTQYF
>TRBV5-6|.|.|TRBJ1-2
TGTGCCAGCAGCTTGCGGGGGGCTCACTATGGCTACACCTTC
CASSLRGAHYGYTF
>TRBV6-5|.|few|TRBJ1-3
TGTGCCAGCAGTAGCGATTACTCTGGAAACACCATATATTTT
CASSSDYSGNTIYF
>TRBV7-3|.|.|TRBJ1-1
TGTGCCAGCAGCTTATCTCCGAGAACTGAAGCTTTCTTT
CASSLSPRTEAFF
>TRBV7-9|.|.|TRBJ2-7
TGTGCCAGCAGCCCCCCAGAGGCCGAGCAGTACTTC
CASSPPEAEQYF
>TRBV6-1|.|.|TRBJ2-7
TGTGCCAGCAGTGAAGCTCACGACCCGGACTGGACCTACGAGCAGTACTTC
CASSEAHDPDWTYEQYF
>TRBV29-1|TRBD2|.|TRBJ2-1
TGCAGCGTTGATTTCCAGCGGGATGCCGAGCAGTTCTTC
CSVDFQRDAEQFF
>TRBV12-3/TRBV12-4|.|.|TRBJ2-7
TGTGCCAGCAGACAGGACTCCTACGAGCAGTACTTC
CASRQDSYEQYF
>TRBV9|.|.|TRBJ1-2
TGTGCCAGCAGCGTCTCTGACATGCATAACTATGGCTACACCTTC
CASSVSDMHNYGYTF
>TRBV5-1|TRBD1|.|TRBJ1-1
TGCGCCAGCAGCTTCGTACCCGGGACAGTGAACACTGAAGCTTTCTTT
CASSFVPGTVNTEAFF
>TRBV19|TRBD1|.|TRBJ2-5
TGTGCCAGTAGATGGGACAGGGAGCGGGGGACCCAGTACTTC
CASRWDRERGTQYF
>TRBV5-1|TRBD1|.|TRBJ2-3
TGCGCCAGCAGCTTGGCGGACAGGGGCACAGATACGCAGTATTTT
CASSLADRGTDTQYF
>TRBV19|TRBD1|.|TRBJ2-7
TGTGCCAGTAGCCCCGGGACAGGTGGGTACGAGCAGTACTTC
CASSPGTGGYEQYF
>TRBV7-3|TRBD1|.|TRBJ2-2
TGTGCCAGCAGCTCTTCCCGGGACAGGTTCGCCGGGGAGCTGTTTTTT
CASSSSRDRFAGELFF
>TRBV5-1|.|.|TRBJ2-3
TGCGCCAGCAGCCCGGACTGGGCCGCAACAGATACGCAGTATTTT
CASSPDWAATDTQYF
>TRBV28|.|.|TRBJ1-5
TGTGCCAGCAGCATCGACGGGCAGCCCCAGCATTTT
CASSIDGQPQHF
>TRBV28|TRBD1|.|TRBJ1-2
TGTGCCAGCAGTTATGGGACAGGGGCTGGCGGCTACACCTTC
CASSYGTGAGGYTF
>TRBV27|.|.|TRBJ1-1
TGTGCCAGCCGTAACAGGGCTCTAGGGACTGAAGCTTTCTTT
CASRNRALGTEAFF
>TRBV7-9|.|.|TRBJ2-5
TGTGCCAGCAGCCCCGTGGTTCCCCGGAGCTTGGAGACCCAGTACTTC
CASSPVVPRSLETQYF
>TRBV5-4|.|.|TRBJ2-3
TGTGCCAGCAGCTTGGTGACAGCTAGCACAGATACGCAGTATTTT
CASSLVTASTDTQYF
>TRBV27|.|.|TRBJ2-7
TGTGCCAGCAGTTTATCGGGAGTCGGCACGTCCTACGAGCAGTACTTC
CASSLSGVGTSYEQYF
>TRBV28|.|once|TRBJ1-1
TGTGCCAGCAGTTTGGGCGGGCAGAGGAACACTGAAGCTTTCTTT
CASSLGGQRNTEAFF
>TRBV6-2/TRBV6-3|TRBD2|once|TRBJ2-4
TGTGCCAGCAGCCGACTAGCGGGGGAAGCCAAAAACATTCAGTACTTC
CASSRLAGEAKNIQYF
>TRBV5-1|TRBD1|.|TRBJ1-2
TGCGCCAGCAGCTCAGACCCCGGGACAGGGGCTGGCTACACCTTC
CASSSDPGTGAGYTF
>TRBV5-6|TRBD1|few|TRBJ1-4
TGTGCCAGCTGGAGGACAGGGTATTACCGGAGTAATGAAAAACTGTTTTTT
CASWRTGYYRSNEKLFF
>TRBV6-5|.|.|TRBJ1-5
TGTGCCAGCAGTTACGGAGGCCCAAGGGGCAATCAGCCCCAGCATTTT
CASSYGGPRGNQPQHF
>TRBV6-4|.|.|TRBJ2-3
TGTGCCAGCAGCCGGAGGGCGGTGGACCTCACAGATACGCAGTATTTT
CASSRRAVDLTDTQYF
>TRBV7-3|.|.|TRBJ2-2
TGTGCCAGCAGCTTACCCGGGCAGGGTGGTCCCGGGGAGCTGTTTTTT
CASSLPGQGGPGELFF
>TRBV5-1|.|.|TRBJ1-3
TGCGCCAGCAGCTTGGTCCAGGGTGCTGGAAACACCATATATTTT
CASSLVQGAGNTIYF
>TRBV6-1|TRBD1|.|TRBJ1-5
TGTGCCAGCAGTGGCCGGACAGGGTGGGTCAATCAGCCCCAGCATTTT
CASSGRTGWVNQPQHF
>TRBV19|TRBD2|.|TRBJ2-4
TGTGCCAGTAGCCCGCGGGGAGGGTTGGTCAAAAACATTCAGTACTTC
CASSPRGGLVKNIQYF